This T cell receptor beta chain originates from a study of blood T cell repertoires in COVID-19. In the study overall: The origin of the acute and convalescent COVID-19 samples was the United States, Italy and Spain. PBMCs, B-cell-depleted T cells, or T cells were the source of the cDNA or gDNA that made up the material.

Assignments of participants to cohorts depended upon their own reported clinical history. J gave up 2 bases and V 5 bases, and 6 bases lay outside the gene matches. This CDR3 is 14 amino acids long. The V gene's germline CDR1 is SGHNT and CDR2 YYREEE (reference sequence). TCRdb's copy holds only in-frame clones and misses some; the assay was immunoSEQ multiplex PCR. This table holds just over 300,000 clones, over 75% found once. The TCR was taken from a man in his thirties or forties who had recovered from COVID-19. Input material: PBMCs or T cells enriched from blood (not recorded which). The chain is built from TRBV5-4 and TRBJ2-7; TRBD1 aligns across 8 bases. The CDR3 spells CASSYRGSPYEQYF. CDR3 nucleotides: TGTGCCAGCAGTTACAGGGGGTCTCCCTACGAGCAGTACTTC.